The source of this T cell receptor beta chain is a study of cytomegalovirus exposure and HLA in healthy donors. Findings and limits, study-wide: It was reported that the classifier diagnosed cytomegalovirus status with high specificity and sensitivity in both the original and validation cohorts.

As concerns this clone: Its antigen is unknown.

The CDR3 loop spans 17 amino acids. Per the germline V gene, CDR1 is MNHEY and CDR2 is SMNVEV (reference sequence). Between the trimmed V and J ends, which lost 5 bases and 2 bases, there was a span of 21 bases. Sequencing was performed with immunoSEQ multiplex PCR; in TCRdb, only in-frame clones are kept and a portion is missing. The sample yields about 120,000 clones, 88% seen once. The donors were members of the 120-subject validation cohort (separate from the roughly 700-subject first cohort). The TCR sequence derives from a woman under 30 in good health and CMV-seropositive. The genes are TRBV27 and TRBJ1-2; D gene uncertain. Material for sequencing was PBMCs. CDR3 coding DNA: TGTGCCAGCAGTCCCAGCGGTGCCGAATACCCCAACTATGGCTACACCTTC. Protein product: CASSPSGAEYPNYGYTF.